This is a list of T cell receptor beta chains from one sample in a study of neurological immune-mediated disorders. TCRdb reprocessed the 5' RACE reads via MiXCR and lists one record per CDR3 protein. The table shows about 40,000 distinct CDR3 sequences, with roughly 2.5% occurring only once. Material for sequencing was PBMCs. The origin of the receptors is a man aged 50-59 years with multiple sclerosis. Both conserved end residues are part of each CDR3. A D gene is named only where the DNA matches it firmly. Clone size is shown for a subset of rows, as once, few, many or a class of expanded clone.

d_call	v_call	j_call	clone_size	cdr3_aa	cdr3_nt
TRBD1	TRBV19	TRBJ2-7	many	CASSLETGVYEQYF	TGTGCCAGTAGCCTTGAAACAGGGGTGTACGAGCAGTACTTC
TRBD1	TRBV12-3/TRBV12-4	TRBJ1-5	many	CASSLGDRAQPQHF	TGTGCCAGCAGTTTAGGGGACAGGGCTCAGCCCCAGCATTTT
TRBD2	TRBV20-1	TRBJ2-5	many	CSAQPQTSGGTETQYF	TGCAGTGCTCAACCACAAACTAGCGGGGGTACAGAGACCCAGTACTTC
NA	TRBV7-2	TRBJ1-1	many	CASRLGRDTEAFF	TGTGCCAGCAGGTTAGGACGGGACACTGAAGCTTTCTTT
TRBD1	TRBV7-2	TRBJ1-1	many	CASSPSTGGTEAFF	TGTGCCAGCAGCCCTTCGACAGGGGGTACTGAAGCTTTCTTT
NA	TRBV3-1	TRBJ2-1	many	CASGVVRGHNEQFF	TGTGCCAGCGGAGTTGTAAGGGGTCACAATGAGCAGTTCTTC
NA	TRBV5-6	TRBJ2-7	many	CASSRRGAHSYEQYF	TGTGCCAGCAGCCGACGGGGGGCTCACTCCTACGAGCAGTACTTC
TRBD1	TRBV18	TRBJ1-1	few	CASSNQGTGVLNTEAFF	TGTGCCAGCTCAAACCAAGGGACAGGGGTCTTAAACACTGAAGCTTTCTTT
NA	TRBV7-3	TRBJ2-3	NA	CASSSTPSSLGDTQYF	TGTGCCAGCAGCTCGACCCCTAGTTCCCTTGGAGATACGCAGTATTTT
TRBD2	TRBV28	TRBJ2-2	many	CASSLAPFQGLAGENTGELFF	TGTGCCAGCAGTTTAGCTCCCTTCCAGGGACTAGCGGGGGAGAACACCGGGGAGCTGTTTTTT
NA	TRBV15	TRBJ1-4	many	CATSRDWAGRAKLFF	TGTGCCACCAGCAGAGATTGGGCAGGGAGGGCTAAACTGTTTTTT
TRBD1	TRBV12-3/TRBV12-4	TRBJ1-5	many	CASTTTGGEQPQHF	TGTGCCAGCACCACGACAGGGGGCGAGCAGCCCCAGCATTTT
TRBD1	TRBV9	TRBJ2-5	many	CASSPGTGIQETQYF	TGTGCCAGCAGCCCCGGGACAGGTATACAAGAGACCCAGTACTTC
NA	TRBV5-1	TRBJ1-1	many	CASSLAGPEGEAFF	TGCGCCAGCAGCTTGGCAGGCCCCGAGGGTGAAGCTTTCTTT
NA	TRBV29-1	TRBJ1-4	many	CSVGVSANEKLFF	TGCAGCGTTGGGGTTTCGGCTAATGAAAAACTGTTTTTT
TRBD2	TRBV9	TRBJ2-3	many	CASSRGLAGGADTQYF	TGTGCCAGCAGCCGTGGACTAGCGGGGGGAGCAGATACGCAGTATTTT